The present TCR beta chain was sequenced within a study of regulatory T cells in long-lasting Graves disease. Study-wide results and limits: Repertoires from persistent disease leaned toward TRBV28, TRBJ1-2 and TRBJ2-5.

Library construction for TCR beta used iRepertoire HTBI primers and Arm-PCR of CDR3 regions. TCRdb independently ran MiXCR on the multiplex PCR reads; one entry per CDR3 protein. The profile shows about 400,000 distinct CDR3 sequences, 15% of them singletons. In its sample, this clonotype was seen many times. Its antigen is unknown. Time point: newly diagnosed GD, antithyroid drugs for less than 3 months. The TCR library was made from RNA extracted from PBMCs. This CDR3 is 15 amino acids long. V dropped 6 bases and J dropped 3; count of bases not matched to a gene: 7. The sample also formed part of further work on T cells in Graves' hyperthyroidism and ophthalmopathy. That source reports: Among the patients, aged 18 to 65, hyperthyroidism was newly diagnosed and had lasted under 2 months. A set of HTBI primers served as the primers for a first-round RT-PCR of the TCR CDR3.

Sample: peripheral blood mononuclear cells (PBMCs), taken at new diagnosis, from a patient treated with antithyroid drugs. The sequence came from a middle-aged woman with Graves disease. The V and J genes are TRBV12-3 or TRBV12-4 and TRBJ1-1; 10 nucleotides line up with TRBD1. The chain's CDR3 is CASRQLDRGDTEAFF. CDR3 sequence (DNA): TGTGCCAGCAGACAACTGGACAGGGGGGACACTGAAGCTTTCTTT.